This T cell receptor beta chain was sequenced during a study of cytomegalovirus exposure and HLA in healthy donors. Study as a whole: The roughly 110 validation repertoires used the same platform as the 650 to 850 first-cohort repertoires (as reported by a later analysis).

The CDR3 loop spans 17 amino acids. J was trimmed by 6 bases and V by 3 bases; bases with no gene match: 14. The germline V gene encodes CDR1 ENHRY and CDR2 SYGVKD. Study outcomes and limitations: A later analysis found first-cohort TCR clusters tended to co-occur in the 90 to 150 validation repertoires.

The table came from immunoSEQ multiplex PCR; TCRdb's copy has only in-frame clones and leaves some out. The sample records some 190,000 clones, about 82% being singletons. On this clone itself: The antigen is unknown.

This receptor was obtained from a woman younger than 30 in good health and CMV-seronegative. The chain has TRBV10-3 and TRBJ1-2; 9 bases are shared with TRBD1. The sample consisted of PBMCs. The CDR3 bases are TGTGCCATCAGTGATCCATTAGGGGACAGGGTGGTCAATGGCTACACCTTC. Translating it yields CAISDPLGDRVVNGYTF.